Listed below are T cell receptor beta chains from one sample, sequenced in a study of CD8+CD57+ T cells in acquired aplastic anemia. TCRdb called the reads again in MiXCR, with one record for every CDR3 protein. The sample consists of about 70,000 distinct CDR3 sequences, approximately 50% of them appearing once. The specimen was sorted CD4+, CD8+, or CD8+CD57+ T cells (not recorded which) from PBMCs. Source of these receptors: a human donor in good health, serving as a control. Each CDR3 is given with its conserved first and last residue. A D gene is named only where the DNA matches it firmly. Clone size is given for some rows only: seen once, a few or many times, or a class if the clone is expanded.

d_call	v_call	j_call	clone_size	cdr3_aa	cdr3_nt
.	TRBV27	TRBJ1-1	many	CASSSGGTLEAFF	TGTGCCAGCAGCAGTGGTGGGACGCTTGAAGCTTTCTTT
TRBD2	TRBV11-2	TRBJ2-3	.	CASSSGGLAGTDTQYF	TGTGCCAGCAGCTCAGGGGGACTAGCGGGAACAGATACGCAGTATTTT
.	TRBV10-3	TRBJ2-7	few	CATQGHGAGYEQYF	TGTGCCACCCAAGGGCACGGGGCTGGCTACGAGCAGTACTTC
.	TRBV10-1	TRBJ2-6	.	CASSPGAGANVLTF	TGCGCCAGCTCCCCTGGTGCTGGGGCCAACGTCCTGACTTTC
.	TRBV29-1	TRBJ2-1	.	CSVGDFNEQFF	TGCAGCGTTGGGGACTTCAATGAGCAGTTCTTC
.	TRBV12-3/TRBV12-4	TRBJ2-1	many	CASSLSTAAYNEQFF	TGTGCCAGCAGCCTATCCACGGCGGCTTACAATGAGCAGTTCTTC
.	TRBV27	TRBJ1-4	many	CATPTGYTGKLFF	TGTGCCACCCCCACAGGGTACACGGGAAAACTGTTTTTT
TRBD1	TRBV11-2	TRBJ2-2	many	CASSPPTGMGGELFF	TGTGCCAGCAGCCCCCCGACAGGGATGGGCGGGGAGCTGTTTTTT
TRBD2	TRBV4-1	TRBJ2-2	.	CASSHLLAARANTGELFF	TGCGCCAGCAGCCACCTACTAGCGGCACGAGCGAACACCGGGGAGCTGTTTTTT
.	TRBV4-1	TRBJ1-2	many	CASSHVWDTLEEGYTF	TGCGCCAGCAGCCATGTATGGGACACCCTCGAGGAGGGCTACACCTTC
TRBD1	TRBV10-3	TRBJ2-7	.	CAIRPGQDSYEQYF	TGTGCCATCAGACCGGGACAGGATTCCTACGAGCAGTACTTC
.	TRBV7-9	TRBJ1-1	.	CASSPTGNTEAFF	TGTGCCAGCAGCCCAACAGGGAACACTGAAGCTTTCTTT
.	TRBV12-3/TRBV12-4	TRBJ1-2	.	CAIAGGNYGYTF	TGTGCCATCGCCGGAGGCAACTATGGCTACACCTTC
.	TRBV7-3	TRBJ2-1	.	CASSSLGIGQFF	TGTGCCAGCAGCTCTCTAGGAATTGGGCAGTTCTTC
.	TRBV10-2	TRBJ1-2	.	CASSESPRSYGYTF	TGCGCCAGCAGTGAGTCACCGAGGAGCTATGGCTACACCTTC
TRBD1	TRBV29-1	TRBJ2-1	.	CSVVAPGQAHNEQFF	TGCAGCGTTGTGGCACCGGGACAGGCTCACAATGAGCAGTTCTTC
TRBD1	TRBV16	TRBJ1-1	few	CASSTGQGGSEAFF	TGTGCCAGCAGCACTGGACAGGGAGGGAGTGAAGCTTTCTTT
.	TRBV5-1	TRBJ1-1	many	CASSWKTGDTEAFF	TGCGCCAGCAGCTGGAAGACAGGCGACACTGAAGCTTTCTTT
.	TRBV24-1	TRBJ1-1	.	CATSESWGSEAFF	TGTGCCACCAGTGAATCATGGGGCAGTGAAGCTTTCTTT
TRBD1	TRBV19	TRBJ2-7	medium-sized	CASIEQGAYEQYF	TGTGCCAGTATTGAACAGGGGGCCTACGAGCAGTACTTC
.	TRBV24-1	TRBJ2-3	.	CATSAEGTTSTDTQYF	TGTGCCACCAGTGCAGAGGGAACTACTAGCACAGATACGCAGTATTTT
.	TRBV11-2	TRBJ2-3	.	CASRDRLRRADARYF	TGTGCCAGCAGGGATCGTCTCAGGAGGGCAGATGCGCGGTATTTT
.	TRBV19	TRBJ1-5	many	CASSMSLISNQPQHF	TGTGCCAGTAGTATGTCCCTTATTAGCAATCAGCCCCAGCATTTT
TRBD2	TRBV7-8	TRBJ2-7	.	CASSPGGEEQYF	TGTGCCAGCAGCCCGGGAGGAGAGGAGCAGTACTTC
.	TRBV7-9	TRBJ1-2	many	CASSLILGITAGYTF	TGTGCCAGCAGCTTAATCCTCGGGATCACGGCTGGCTACACCTTC
.	TRBV2	TRBJ1-1	.	CASSERRNTEAFF	TGTGCCAGCAGTGAACGTAGGAACACTGAAGCTTTCTTT
TRBD1	TRBV2	TRBJ2-7	.	CASSGRTGPSYEQYF	TGTGCCAGCAGTGGGCGGACAGGTCCGTCCTACGAGCAGTACTTC
.	TRBV15	TRBJ1-3	.	CATTGASRGGNTIYF	TGTGCCACCACCGGGGCGTCCCGGGGAGGAAACACCATATATTTT
.	TRBV19	TRBJ1-1	few	CASSLFLHTEAFF	TGTGCCAGTAGCCTGTTTTTACACACTGAAGCTTTCTTT
.	TRBV6-5	TRBJ1-3	many	CASSYEGSGNTIYF	TGTGCCAGCAGTTACGAAGGGTCTGGAAACACCATATATTTT
TRBD2	TRBV20-1	TRBJ2-1	many	CSAARTSGAYNEQFF	TGCAGTGCGGCGAGGACTAGCGGAGCGTACAATGAGCAGTTCTTC
TRBD1	TRBV10-3	TRBJ2-7	.	CAISERGGDAYEQYF	TGTGCCATCAGTGAGAGAGGGGGCGACGCCTACGAGCAGTACTTC
.	TRBV9	TRBJ2-7	few	CASSPRDFPYEQYF	TGTGCCAGCAGCCCCCGGGACTTCCCCTACGAGCAGTACTTC
.	TRBV7-2	TRBJ2-7	.	CASSLKAEQYF	TGTGCCAGCAGCTTAAAAGCTGAGCAGTACTTC
.	TRBV7-9	TRBJ2-7	.	CASSLHLGDTEQYF	TGTGCCAGCAGCTTACACCTGGGGGATACCGAGCAGTACTTC
.	TRBV10-3	TRBJ1-1	many	CAISDPFAAEAFF	TGTGCCATCAGTGACCCGTTCGCCGCTGAAGCTTTCTTT